This T cell receptor beta chain was sequenced in a study of CD8+ T cells in alopecia areata. Germline CDR1 SNHLY, CDR2 FYNNEI. V dropped 5 bases and J dropped 3 bases, with 12 bases sitting between them. CDR3 length: 14 residues. General observations from the study: More clonal than normal scalp was lesional scalp, particularly alopecia totalis/universalis.

As to this clone: Its antigen is undetermined.

The treatment denotes: oral pan-JAK inhibitor, 5-10 mg twice daily. Cell sorting on a FACSAria was used to separate CD4+ and CD8+ T cells from the PBMCs. Sequencing relied on a cDNA template that was reverse transcribed from extracted RNA. Assay used: immunoSEQ multiplex PCR; TCRdb lists only in-frame clones, some missing. Here the sample spans 110,000 or so clones, 56% being singletons. The TCR sequence derives from a human donor with alopecia areata. V and J are TRBV2 and TRBJ2-3; TRBD2 is a possible D gene (7 bases). The source material was CD4+ T cells sorted from blood, sampled at week 24, from a patient treated with tofacitinib. CDR3 bases: TGTGCCAGCAGTCCGGGGGGCCAAACAGATACGCAGTATTTT. This translates into CASSPGGQTDTQYF.